This T cell receptor (beta chain) was sequenced during a study of blood T cell repertoires in COVID-19. Study in general: The analysed material was cDNA or gDNA that came from T cells, B-cell-depleted T cells, or PBMCs.

Profiled with immunoSEQ multiplex PCR; TCRdb holds only in-frame clones, not every one. Seen here are 350,000 to 550,000 clones, around 89% observed once, and the top ten hold 1.1%. With 3 bases removed from V and 5 bases from J, the gap between germline ends came to 22 bases. There are 17 residues in the CDR3. From germline, CDR1 is LNHNV and CDR2 YYDKDF (reference sequence). In terms of age and location, participants ranged from about 18 to 90 years and lived in approximately 24 US areas. Participants were placed into cohorts based on the clinical history they reported. Each recovered donor of Cohort 3 presented with two negative PCRs, clearance, or symptom resolution.

The receptor comes from a man younger than 45 who had recovered from COVID-19. The chain employs TRBV15 and TRBJ1-2; a possible D gene is TRBD1 (5 bases). Sequenced: PBMCs or T cells enriched from blood (not recorded which). The CDR3 loop is CATSRGGDLPISYGYTF. In nucleotides, the CDR3 is TGTGCCACCAGCAGGGGGGGTGACCTGCCCATCTCGTATGGCTACACCTTC.